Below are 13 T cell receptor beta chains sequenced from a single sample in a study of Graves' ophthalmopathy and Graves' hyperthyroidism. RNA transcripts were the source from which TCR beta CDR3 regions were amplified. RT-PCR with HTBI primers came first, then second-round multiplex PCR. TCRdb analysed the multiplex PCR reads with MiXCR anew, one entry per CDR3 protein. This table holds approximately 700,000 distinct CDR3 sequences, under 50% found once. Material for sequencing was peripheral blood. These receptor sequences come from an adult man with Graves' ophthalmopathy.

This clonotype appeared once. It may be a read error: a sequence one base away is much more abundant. CDR3 nucleotides: TGTGCCAGCAGTGCAGGGGGCGCCTATGGCTACACCTTC. Translating gives CASSAGGAYGYTF. This chain uses TRBV25-1 with TRBJ1-2; 8 bases align to TRBD1. V shed 4 bases, J shed 4 bases, and the junction held 2 bases outside the gene matches. CDR1 is MGHDK, CDR2 SYGVNS, per germline. This CDR3 is built from 13 residues.

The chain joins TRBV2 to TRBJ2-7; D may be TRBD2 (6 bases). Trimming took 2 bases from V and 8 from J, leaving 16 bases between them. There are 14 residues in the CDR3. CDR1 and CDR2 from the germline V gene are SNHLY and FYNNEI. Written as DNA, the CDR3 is TGTGCCAGCAGTGAATACCCAGGGAGGCCCCAGCAGTACTTC. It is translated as CASSEYPGRPQQYF.

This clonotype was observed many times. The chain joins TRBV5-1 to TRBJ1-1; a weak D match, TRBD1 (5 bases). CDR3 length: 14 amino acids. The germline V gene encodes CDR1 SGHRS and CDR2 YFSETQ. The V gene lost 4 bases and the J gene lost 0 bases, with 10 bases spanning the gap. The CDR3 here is CASSPQGMNTEAFF. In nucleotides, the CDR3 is TGCGCCAGCAGCCCCCAGGGCATGAACACTGAAGCTTTCTTT.

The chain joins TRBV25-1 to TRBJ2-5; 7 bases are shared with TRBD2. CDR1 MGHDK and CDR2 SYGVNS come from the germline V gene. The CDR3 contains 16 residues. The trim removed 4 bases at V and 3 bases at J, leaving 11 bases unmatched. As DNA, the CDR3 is TGTGCCAGCAGTGCTAGAGAACCTAGCGGTGAAGAGACCCAGTACTTC. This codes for CASSAREPSGEETQYF.

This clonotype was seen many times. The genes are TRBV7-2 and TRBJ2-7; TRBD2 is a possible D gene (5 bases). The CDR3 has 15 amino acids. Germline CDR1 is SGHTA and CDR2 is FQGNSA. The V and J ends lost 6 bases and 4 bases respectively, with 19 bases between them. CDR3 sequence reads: CASSYYRGRSYEQYF. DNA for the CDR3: TGTGCCAGCAGTTACTACAGAGGGCGATCGTACGAGCAGTACTTC.

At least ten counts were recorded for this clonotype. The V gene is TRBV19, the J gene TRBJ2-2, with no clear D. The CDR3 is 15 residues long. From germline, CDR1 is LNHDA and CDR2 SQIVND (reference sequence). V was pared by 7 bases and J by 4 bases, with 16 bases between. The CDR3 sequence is CASTMFATPTGELFF. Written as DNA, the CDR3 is TGTGCCAGTACCATGTTCGCGACACCCACCGGGGAGCTGTTTTTT.

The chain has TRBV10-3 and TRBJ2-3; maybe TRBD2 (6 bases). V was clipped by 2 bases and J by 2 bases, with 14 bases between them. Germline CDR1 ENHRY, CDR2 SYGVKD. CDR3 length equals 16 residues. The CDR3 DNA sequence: TGTGCCATCAGTGAGATGCGGGCGGGATCCACAGATACGCAGTATTTT. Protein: CAISEMRAGSTDTQYF.

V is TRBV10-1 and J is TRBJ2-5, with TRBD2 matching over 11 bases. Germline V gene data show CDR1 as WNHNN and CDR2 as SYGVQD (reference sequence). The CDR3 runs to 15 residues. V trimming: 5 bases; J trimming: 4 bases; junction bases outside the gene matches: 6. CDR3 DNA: TGCGCCAGCAGTAAGACCGGACTAGCGGGAGAGACCCAGTACTTC. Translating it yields CASSKTGLAGETQYF.

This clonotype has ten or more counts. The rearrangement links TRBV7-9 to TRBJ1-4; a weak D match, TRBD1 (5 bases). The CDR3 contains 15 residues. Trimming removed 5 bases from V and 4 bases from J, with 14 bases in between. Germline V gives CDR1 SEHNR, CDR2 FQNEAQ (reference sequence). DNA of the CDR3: TGTGCCAGCAGCACCGGGACGTCCCGTAATGAAAAACTGTTTTTT. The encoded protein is CASSTGTSRNEKLFF. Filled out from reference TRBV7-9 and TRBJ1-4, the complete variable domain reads DTGVSQNPRHKITKRGQNVTFRCDPISEHNRLYWYRQTLGQGPEFLTYFQNEAQLEKSRLLSDRFSAERPKGSFSTLEIQRTEQGDSAMYLCASSTGTSRNEKLFFGSGTQLSVL.

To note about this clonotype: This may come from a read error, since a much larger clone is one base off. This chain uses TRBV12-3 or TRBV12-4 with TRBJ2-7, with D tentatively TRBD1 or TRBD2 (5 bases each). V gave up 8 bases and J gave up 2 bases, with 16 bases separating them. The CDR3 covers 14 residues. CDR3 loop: CASAAGRRAYEQYF. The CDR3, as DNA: TGTGCCAGCGCCGCAGGGAGAAGGGCCTACGAGCAGTACTTC.

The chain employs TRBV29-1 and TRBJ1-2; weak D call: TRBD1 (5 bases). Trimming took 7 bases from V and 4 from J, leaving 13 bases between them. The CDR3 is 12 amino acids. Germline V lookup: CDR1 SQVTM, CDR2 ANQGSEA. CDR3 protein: CSARQPPYGYTF. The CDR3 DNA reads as TGCAGCGCAAGACAGCCCCCCTATGGCTACACCTTC. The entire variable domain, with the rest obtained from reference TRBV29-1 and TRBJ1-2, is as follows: SAVISQKPSRDICQRGTSLTIQCQVDSQVTMMFWYRQQPGQSLTLIATANQGSEATYESGFVIDKFPISRPNLTFSTLTVSNMSPEDSSIYLCSARQPPYGYTFGSGTRLTVV.

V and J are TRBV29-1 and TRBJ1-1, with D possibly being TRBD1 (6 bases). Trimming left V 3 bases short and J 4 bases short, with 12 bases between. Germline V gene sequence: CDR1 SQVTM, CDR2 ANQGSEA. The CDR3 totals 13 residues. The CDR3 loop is CSVDGGASTEAFF. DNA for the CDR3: TGCAGCGTTGACGGGGGCGCTAGCACTGAAGCTTTCTTT.

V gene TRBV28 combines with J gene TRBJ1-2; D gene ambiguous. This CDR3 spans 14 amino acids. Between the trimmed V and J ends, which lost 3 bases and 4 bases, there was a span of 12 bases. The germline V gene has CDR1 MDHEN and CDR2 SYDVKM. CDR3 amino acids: CASSFRGPTYGYTF. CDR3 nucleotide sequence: TGTGCCAGCAGTTTTCGTGGGCCGACCTATGGCTACACCTTC.